The 9 T cell receptor beta chains below were found in one sample sequenced in a study of cytomegalovirus exposure and HLA in healthy donors. The PCR employed 60 Vbeta primers together with 13 Jbeta primers. Profiled with immunoSEQ multiplex PCR; TCRdb holds only in-frame clones, not every one. Here the sample spans about 78,000 clones, about 88% being singletons. The sample consisted of PBMCs. The source is a woman in her forties or fifties in good health and CMV-seronegative.

The chain carries TRBV6-1 and TRBJ1-5, with 8 bases aligning to TRBD1. The germline gives CDR1 MNHNS, CDR2 SASEGT. The ends lost 7 bases at V and 3 bases at J; junction bases unmatched: 8. CDR3 length: 15 residues. As DNA, the CDR3 is TGTGCCAGCACCTCAGGGACAGGACCCAATCAGCCCCAGCATTTT. Its protein is CASTSGTGPNQPQHF.

V and J are TRBV5-4 and TRBJ1-2, with TRBD1 matching over 9 bases. Trimming took 3 bases from V and 12 from J; bases not matched to a gene: 9. This CDR3 is 13 amino acids long. Germline CDR1 is SGHNT and CDR2 is YYREEE (reference sequence). The CDR3 DNA reads TGTGCCAGCAGCTGGGGACAGGGCGTTTCCAACACCTTC. Translated, it gives CASSWGQGVSNTF.

The CDR3 nucleotides read TGTGCCAGCAGCTTGCCCTCTCAGCGTAAGGGGGGGGCAGATACGCAGTATTTT. Encoded protein: CASSLPSQRKGGADTQYF. V usage is TRBV5-4 and J usage is TRBJ2-3; weak D call: TRBD2 (7 bases). Looked up from germline, CDR1 is SGHNT and CDR2 is YYREEE (reference sequence). The V gene lost 1 base and the J gene lost 4 bases, with 22 bases spanning the gap. The CDR3 extends over 18 amino acids. Drawing the rest from reference TRBV5-4 and TRBJ2-3, the complete variable domain is ETGVTQSPTHLIKTRGQQVTLRCSSQSGHNTVSWYQQALGQGPQFIFQYYREEENGRGNFPPRFSGLQFPNYSSELNVNALELDDSALYLCASSLPSQRKGGADTQYFGPGTRLTVL.

J is TRBJ2-7 and V is TRBV5-4; D ambiguous. Germline V gene lookup returns CDR1 SGHNT and CDR2 YYREEE (reference sequence). Trimming removed 7 bases at V and 0 bases at J, with 5 bases between. This CDR3 region has 11 residues. CDR3 loop: CASPSSYEQYF. The CDR3, as DNA: TGTGCCAGCCCTTCCTCCTACGAGCAGTACTTC.

V and J are TRBV19 and TRBJ2-1; 10 bases fit TRBD1. The trim removed 0 bases at V and 6 bases at J, leaving 8 bases unmatched. Germline V gene lookup returns CDR1 LNHDA and CDR2 SQIVND (reference sequence). This CDR3 is built from 17 residues. The CDR3 region is CASSIDLSRDRGNEQFF. The CDR3 region has the DNA TGTGCCAGTAGTATAGACCTATCCCGGGACAGGGGCAATGAGCAGTTCTTC.

This clone has only one observation. V usage is TRBV21-1 and J usage is TRBJ1-5; TRBD1 is the table's D call, not checked against the DNA. TRBV21-1 constitutes a pseudogene. CDR3 length: 15 residues. CDR3: CASSTAGTPSQPQHF. DNA for the CDR3: TGTGCCAGCAGCACCGCCGGGACACCGTCTCAGCCCCAGCATTTT.

This clone was seen once. The J gene is TRBJ2-2, the V gene TRBV4-1; tentatively, D is TRBD2 (5 bases). Per germline, CDR1 MGHRA and CDR2 YSYEKL. The CDR3 extends over 14 amino acids. V lost 1 base and J lost 3, with 6 bases in between. The CDR3 nucleotides are TGCGCCAGCAGCCAAGGGACTCACACCGGGGAGCTGTTTTTT. This gives the protein CASSQGTHTGELFF.

V and J are TRBV19 and TRBJ2-5; 7 positions match TRBD2. V gave up 1 base and J gave up 5 bases; unmatched junction bases: 4. The V gene's germline CDR1 is LNHDA and CDR2 SQIVND (reference sequence). This CDR3 comprises 14 residues. The CDR3 coding sequence is TGTGCCAGTAGTATAGGACTAGCCCGTGAGACCCAGTACTTC. Its translation: CASSIGLARETQYF.

This chain links TRBV10-3 with TRBJ1-1, with 11 positions matching TRBD1. Germline CDR1 is ENHRY and CDR2 is SYGVKD. CDR3 length: 14 residues. V shed 5 bases and J 9 bases; nucleotides not matched to a gene: 8. The chain's CDR3 is CAISSGTGGLQAFF. The CDR3 nucleotides are TGTGCCATCAGTTCCGGGACAGGGGGGCTCCAAGCTTTCTTT.